The source of this TCR beta chain is a study of tumor and adjacent non-tumor tissue in lung cancer. The overall study: There were 11 to 13 adenocarcinoma, a couple of squamous cell carcinoma and 1 small cell lung cancer cases. Patients were aged about 31 to 85, nine to eleven men and about five women, stage I to III.

V was pared by 1 base and J by 1 base, with 11 bases between. The CDR3 totals 14 residues. Germline lookup yields CDR1 GTSNPN and CDR2 SVGIG (reference sequence). Three rounds of nested PCR, following a modified ARM-PCR protocol, produced the TCRbeta library. Each CDR3 protein is one row after TCRdb ran MiXCR on the multiplex PCR reads. This table holds approximately 130,000 distinct CDR3 sequences, approximately 71% found once. Study findings and constraints: Significantly higher TCR diversity was found in tumor than normal lung. Top 100 clones took a larger repertoire share in normal lung.

About this clonotype: The antigen is not known.

This sample's RNA came from whole unsorted tissue. The sequence was collected from a young man with non-small cell lung cancer. The rearrangement joins TRBV30 to TRBJ2-7; D gene ambiguous. Specimen: lung tumor tissue. The CDR3 coding sequence is TGTGCCTGGAGTGGCGGCAGCGCATCCTACGAGCAGTACTTC. Amino acids: CAWSGGSASYEQYF.